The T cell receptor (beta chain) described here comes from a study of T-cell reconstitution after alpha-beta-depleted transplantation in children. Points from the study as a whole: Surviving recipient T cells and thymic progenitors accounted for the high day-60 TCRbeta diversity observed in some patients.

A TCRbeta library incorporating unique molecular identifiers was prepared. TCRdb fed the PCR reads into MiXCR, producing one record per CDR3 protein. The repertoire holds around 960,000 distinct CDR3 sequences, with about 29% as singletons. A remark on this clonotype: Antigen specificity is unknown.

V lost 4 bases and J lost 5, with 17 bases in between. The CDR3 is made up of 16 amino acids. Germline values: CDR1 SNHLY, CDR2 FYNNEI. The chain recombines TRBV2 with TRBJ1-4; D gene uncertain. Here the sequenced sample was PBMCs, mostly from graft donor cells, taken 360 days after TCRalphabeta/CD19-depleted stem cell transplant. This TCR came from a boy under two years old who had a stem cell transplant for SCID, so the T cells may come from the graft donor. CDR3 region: CASSGSAYLGNEKLFF. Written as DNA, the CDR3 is TGTGCCAGCAGTGGGTCCGCGTATTTGGGAAATGAAAAACTGTTTTTT.